This is a list of T cell receptor beta chains from one sample in a study of blood T cell repertoires in COVID-19. The table came from immunoSEQ multiplex PCR; TCRdb's copy has only in-frame clones and leaves some out. The table shows roughly 230,000 clones, with around 83% occurring only once. Sequenced material: peripheral blood. These receptors originate from a man aged 40-49 years with active or convalescent COVID-19. The CDR3 runs from the conserved cysteine through the conserved F or W. The order of the fields is V gene, CDR3 protein.

TRBV6-5 | CASRRGEQYF
TRBV2 | CASNIRYTHGYTF
TRBV2 | CASRGGDSGANVLTF
TRBV19 | CASSISREVRYGYTF
TRBV6-2/TRBV6-3 | CASSYFGAGTGNRDEQYF
TRBV30 | CAWGTVGFSPLHF
TRBV15 | CATSRDGQGGGYTF
TRBV3-1/TRBV3-2 | CASSRWTQTSSGANVLTF
TRBV3-1/TRBV3-2 | CASSQEGAGRGAFF
TRBV6-2/TRBV6-3 | CASSYMRPDQPQHF
TRBV5-1 | CASSKGTGKAGELFF
TRBV3-1/TRBV3-2 | CASSRQGGAYGYTF
TRBV5-4 | CASSTTSGAETQYF
TRBV14 | CASSPGSLEAFF
TRBV6-2/TRBV6-3 | CASSYDDRPRQIVYGYTF
TRBV30 | CAWIDRGLINTIYF
TRBV2 | CASSWSGNQPQHF
TRBV3-1/TRBV3-2 | CASSQDMGTSGRVTDTQYF
TRBV9 | CASSAGVYNEQFF